One sample yielded the 16 T cell receptor beta chains listed below, sequenced in a study of T cells in Graves' hyperthyroidism and ophthalmopathy. The CDR3 regions of TCR beta were amplified from RNA transcripts. First-round RT-PCR of the TCR CDR3 relied on the HTBI primer set. Using its own MiXCR run on the multiplex PCR reads, TCRdb lists one record per CDR3 protein. The sample lists 500,000 to 750,000 distinct CDR3 sequences, 15% to 18% seen once, with around 7.3% in the top ten. The sample taken for sequencing was blood. Receptor source: a woman aged 25 to 39 with Graves' hyperthyroidism.

This clonotype has just a few counts. The chain links TRBV20-1 to TRBJ1-2, with 11 bases that match TRBD1. Germline V lookup: CDR1 DFQATT, CDR2 SNEGSKA (reference sequence). CDR3 length equals 12 residues. J gave up 4 bases and V 5 bases, and 0 bases lay outside the gene matches. The CDR3 loop reads CSAGTGGYGYTF. CDR3 sequence (DNA): TGCAGTGCTGGGACAGGGGGCTATGGCTACACCTTC.

This clonotype was recorded many times. J is TRBJ2-5 and V is TRBV4-3; 11 bases align to TRBD2. Germline V CDR1 and CDR2: LGHNA, YSLEER. V shed 1 base and J 6 bases; nucleotides not matched to a gene: 10. The CDR3 sequence is 17 residues long. CDR3 amino acids: CASSQGASGRNIQTQYF. The CDR3 coding sequence is TGCGCCAGCAGCCAAGGGGCTAGCGGGAGGAATATACAGACCCAGTACTTC.

At least ten counts were recorded for this clonotype. CDR3 sequence reads: CASSSGTGRTLPNYEQYF. DNA for the CDR3: TGTGCCAGCAGTTCCGGGACAGGGAGGACCTTACCTAACTACGAGCAGTACTTC. The gene calls are TRBV28 and TRBJ2-7; 9 nucleotides match TRBD1. V shed 4 bases, J shed 3 bases, and the junction held 16 bases outside the gene matches. The CDR3 consists of 18 residues. Germline CDR1 MDHEN, CDR2 SYDVKM.

As for this clonotype: The junction departs from the called germline gene at one end, perhaps through a read error. The CDR3 DNA follows: TGTGCCAGCAGTTTAAACCTAGCGGCCAATGAGCAGCTCTTC. As protein: CASSLNLAANEQLF. This chain joins TRBV27 and TRBJ2-1; 7 bases align to TRBD2. Looked up from germline, CDR1 is MNHEY and CDR2 is SMNVEV (reference sequence). This CDR3 has 14 residues.

Only a few counts were recorded for this clonotype. This chain connects TRBV6-2 or TRBV6-3 to TRBJ2-1, with 7 bases fitting TRBD1. Germline V lookup: CDR1 MNHEY, CDR2 SVGEGT. The CDR3 consists of 18 residues. The J segment lost 7 bases and the V segment lost 0 bases, leaving 15 bases of the junction unmatched. The DNA for the CDR3 is TGTGCCAGCAGTTACTCGAGATTCCCGACAGGGCCAGGGAATGAGCAGTTCTTC. This codes for CASSYSRFPTGPGNEQFF.

The chain has TRBV5-1 and TRBJ2-1; TRBD1 matches 7 bases. Germline trimming cut 3 bases from V and 5 bases from J; bases unmatched to any gene: 11. Germline V gene lookup returns CDR1 SGHRS and CDR2 YFSETQ. The CDR3 extends over 16 amino acids. The CDR3 sequence is CASSSLPGTANNEQFF. Here the CDR3 DNA reads TGCGCCAGCAGCTCACTACCCGGGACAGCAAACAATGAGCAGTTCTTC.

This clonotype was seen repeatedly, ten times or more. V is TRBV7-9 and J is TRBJ1-1; TRBD1 matches 9 bases. The germline CDR1 and CDR2 sequences are SEHNR and FQNEAQ (reference sequence). The CDR3 sequence is 15 residues long. With V trimmed by 0 bases and J by 7 bases, 6 bases remained unmatched. The CDR3 here is CASSLAGTGKGEAFF. CDR3 sequence (DNA): TGTGCCAGCAGCTTAGCCGGGACAGGGAAGGGTGAAGCTTTCTTT.

This clonotype has ten or more counts. This rearrangement joins TRBV6-2 or TRBV6-3 to TRBJ2-3, with a tentative D call TRBD1 (5 bases). The CDR3 runs 16 residues. Between the trimmed V and J ends, which lost 2 bases and 6 bases, there was a span of 18 bases. From germline, CDR1 is MNHEY and CDR2 SVGEGT. CDR3 protein: CASSYASLQVADTQYF. DNA for the CDR3: TGTGCCAGCAGTTACGCGTCACTACAGGTTGCGGATACGCAGTATTTT.

Only a few counts were recorded for this clonotype. The chain has TRBV19 and TRBJ1-5; D not certain. With 0 bases removed from V and 5 bases from J, the gap between germline ends came to 17 bases. CDR1 and CDR2 (germline): LNHDA, SQIVND (reference sequence). This CDR3 spans 17 amino acids. The CDR3 reads CASSIDRASTIHQPQHF. DNA for the CDR3: TGTGCCAGTAGTATAGACCGAGCTTCGACGATCCATCAGCCCCAGCATTTT.

The rearrangement uses TRBV20-1 and TRBJ2-3; 9 positions match TRBD2. Unmatched junction bases numbered 8, after V lost 3 bases and J lost 4 bases. CDR1 is DFQATT, CDR2 SNEGSKA, per germline (reference sequence). The CDR3 covers 15 residues. CDR3 DNA: TGCAGTGCTAGGGCTAGCGGGGCGGGGTCAGATACGCAGTATTTT. Protein: CSARASGAGSDTQYF.

This clonotype was counted ten times or more. The chain is built from TRBV5-1 and TRBJ2-7; 10 bases agree with TRBD2. V was pared by 2 bases and J by 4 bases, with 6 bases of the junction left unmatched. The CDR3 has 15 amino acids. Per germline, CDR1 SGHRS and CDR2 YFSETQ. CDR3 nucleotide sequence: TGCGCCAGCAGCTTCTGGACTAGCGGAGATTACGAGCAGTACTTC. Translated: CASSFWTSGDYEQYF. The full variable domain, rest sourced from reference TRBV5-1 and TRBJ2-7, is KAGVTQTPRYLIKTRGQQVTLSCSPISGHRSVSWYQQTPGQGLQFLFEYFSETQRNKGNFPGRFSGRQFSNSRSEMNVSTLELGDSALYLCASSFWTSGDYEQYFGPGTRLTVT.

The genes are TRBV6-2 or TRBV6-3 and TRBJ2-2; TRBD2 matches 15 bases. The germline V gene has CDR1 MNHEY and CDR2 SVGEGT. Germline trimming cut 5 bases from V and 5 bases from J; bases unmatched to any gene: 24. The CDR3 runs 23 residues. The CDR3 here is CASSPGPRRTSGRVQAYTGELFF. The CDR3 bases are TGTGCCAGCAGTCCAGGACCGAGGAGGACTAGCGGGAGGGTTCAAGCATATACCGGGGAGCTGTTTTTT.

The chain combines TRBV10-3 with TRBJ2-3; possible D gene TRBD2, 6 bases. The CDR3 runs 16 residues. Trimming cost V 3 bases and J 0 bases, with 13 bases left between them. Germline assignment: CDR1 ENHRY and CDR2 SYGVKD. In nucleotides, the CDR3 is TGTGCCATCAGTGAACGAGCGGGCCTTAGCACAGATACGCAGTATTTT. It codes for CAISERAGLSTDTQYF.

This clonotype was observed a few times. The chain employs TRBV6-5 and TRBJ2-7; TRBD2 aligns across 7 bases. The CDR3 contains 15 residues. V was clipped by 0 bases and J by 3 bases; unmatched bases: 5. Per germline, CDR1 MNHEY and CDR2 SVGAGI. The DNA of the CDR3 is TGTGCCAGCAGTTACTCGGGCGGGGGAGGCTACGAGCAGTACTTC. Its protein is CASSYSGGGGYEQYF.

This clonotype has just a few counts. This chain uses TRBV6-6 with TRBJ1-2, with D unclear. Germline V gene sequence: CDR1 MNHNY, CDR2 SVGAGI (reference sequence). The CDR3 runs to 14 residues. The V gene lost 0 bases and the J gene lost 3 bases, with 8 bases spanning the gap. The CDR3 region is CASSYSGYDYGYTF. In DNA, the CDR3 is TGTGCCAGCAGTTACTCAGGGTATGACTATGGCTACACCTTC.

This clonotype showed up many times. V is TRBV6-1 and J is TRBJ2-7; 8 positions match TRBD2. Losses at the gene ends were 6 bases for V and 1 base for J; bases not matched to a gene: 8. CDR3 length equals 15 residues. Germline CDR1 is MNHNS and CDR2 is SASEGT. CDR3 bases: TGTGCCAGCAGAACAATTAGCGGGATGTCCTACGAGCAGTACTTC. Its protein is CASRTISGMSYEQYF.